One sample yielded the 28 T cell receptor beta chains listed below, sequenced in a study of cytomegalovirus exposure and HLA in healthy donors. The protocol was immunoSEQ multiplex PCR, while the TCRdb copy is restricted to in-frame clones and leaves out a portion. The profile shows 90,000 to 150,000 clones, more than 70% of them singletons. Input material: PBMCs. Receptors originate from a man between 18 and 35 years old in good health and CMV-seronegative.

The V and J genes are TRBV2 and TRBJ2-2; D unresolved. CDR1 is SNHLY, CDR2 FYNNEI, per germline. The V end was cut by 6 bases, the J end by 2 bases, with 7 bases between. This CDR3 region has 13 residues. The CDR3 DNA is TGTGCCAGCAGGGGCCGAAACACCGGGGAGCTGTTTTTT. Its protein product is CASRGRNTGELFF.

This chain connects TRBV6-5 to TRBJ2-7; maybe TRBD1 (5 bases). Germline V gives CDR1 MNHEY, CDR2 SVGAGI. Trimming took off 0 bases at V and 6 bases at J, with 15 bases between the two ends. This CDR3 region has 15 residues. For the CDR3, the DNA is TGTGCCAGCAGTTACTCGAAAGGGGCGCCTGGCGAGCAGTACTTC. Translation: CASSYSKGAPGEQYF.

The CDR3 DNA reads as TGTGCCAGCAGCCGGATCCGAGGGGGACAGGCAGCCTACAATGAGCAGTTCTTC. Its translation: CASSRIRGGQAAYNEQFF. The V and J genes are TRBV14 and TRBJ2-1, with 8 bases that match TRBD1. Germline values: CDR1 SGHDN, CDR2 FVKESK. J was trimmed by 2 bases and V by 4 bases; bases with no gene match: 13. The CDR3 is 18 amino acids.

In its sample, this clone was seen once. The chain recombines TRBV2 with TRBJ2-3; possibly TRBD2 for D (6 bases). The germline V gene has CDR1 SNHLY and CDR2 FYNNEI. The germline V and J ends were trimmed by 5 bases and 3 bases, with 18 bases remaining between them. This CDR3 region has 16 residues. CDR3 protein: CASSTLRDWLTDTQYF. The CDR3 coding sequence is TGTGCCAGCAGTACCCTCCGGGACTGGTTAACAGATACGCAGTATTTT.

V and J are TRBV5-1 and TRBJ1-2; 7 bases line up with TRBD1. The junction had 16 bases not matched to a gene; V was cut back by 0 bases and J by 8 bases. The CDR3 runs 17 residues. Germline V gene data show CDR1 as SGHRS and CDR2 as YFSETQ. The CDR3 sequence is CASSLASATGQGEGYTF. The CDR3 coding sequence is TGCGCCAGCAGCTTGGCGTCGGCGACAGGGCAAGGGGAAGGCTACACCTTC.

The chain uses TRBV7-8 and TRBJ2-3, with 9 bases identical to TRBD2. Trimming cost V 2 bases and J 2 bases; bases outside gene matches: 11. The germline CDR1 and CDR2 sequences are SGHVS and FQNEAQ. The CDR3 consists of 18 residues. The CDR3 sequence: CASSLSREGAGYTDTQYF. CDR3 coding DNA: TGTGCCAGCAGCTTATCGCGGGAGGGCGCAGGGTACACAGATACGCAGTATTTT.

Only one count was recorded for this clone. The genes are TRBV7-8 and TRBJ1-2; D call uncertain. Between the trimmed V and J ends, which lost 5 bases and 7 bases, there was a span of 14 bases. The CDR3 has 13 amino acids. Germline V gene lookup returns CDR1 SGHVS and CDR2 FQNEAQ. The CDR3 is CASSRDTLVGYTF. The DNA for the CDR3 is TGTGCCAGCAGCCGCGACACATTGGTTGGCTACACCTTC.

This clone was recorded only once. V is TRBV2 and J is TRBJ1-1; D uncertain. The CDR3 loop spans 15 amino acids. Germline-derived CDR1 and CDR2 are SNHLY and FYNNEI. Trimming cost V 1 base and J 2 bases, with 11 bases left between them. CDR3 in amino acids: CASSEGHPLNTEAFF. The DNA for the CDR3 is TGTGCCAGCAGTGAAGGGCACCCCCTCAACACTGAAGCTTTCTTT.

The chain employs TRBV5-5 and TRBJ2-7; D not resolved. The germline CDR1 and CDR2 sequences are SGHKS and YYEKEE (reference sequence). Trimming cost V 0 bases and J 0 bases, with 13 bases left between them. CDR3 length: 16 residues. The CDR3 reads CASSLVVGRSSYEQYF. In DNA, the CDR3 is TGTGCCAGCAGCTTGGTGGTCGGTCGGAGCTCCTACGAGCAGTACTTC.

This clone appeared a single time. The CDR3 nucleotides are TGTGCCAGCAGCCGTCCCGGGACAGGGGGCGGCTATGGCTACACCTTC. This translates into CASSRPGTGGGYGYTF. This sequence joins TRBV5-4 and TRBJ1-2; 12 bases fit TRBD1. With 4 bases clipped from V and 4 bases from J, the junction kept 8 bases outside the gene matches. The CDR3 length is 16 residues. Germline loops: CDR1 SGHNT, CDR2 YYREEE (reference sequence). The variable domain in full, completed from reference TRBV5-4 and TRBJ1-2, reads ETGVTQSPTHLIKTRGQQVTLRCSSQSGHNTVSWYQQALGQGPQFIFQYYREEENGRGNFPPRFSGLQFPNYSSELNVNALELDDSALYLCASSRPGTGGGYGYTFGSGTRLTVV.

CDR3 sequence reads: CASSYERGGTGAFF. The CDR3 DNA reads as TGTGCCAGCAGTTACGAAAGGGGCGGGACGGGAGCTTTCTTT. The chain uses TRBV6-5 and TRBJ1-1, with D possibly TRBD1 on 5 matching bases. V shed 2 bases and J shed 10 bases, with 17 bases lying between them. CDR1 and CDR2 from the germline V gene are MNHEY and SVGAGI. The CDR3 contains 14 residues.

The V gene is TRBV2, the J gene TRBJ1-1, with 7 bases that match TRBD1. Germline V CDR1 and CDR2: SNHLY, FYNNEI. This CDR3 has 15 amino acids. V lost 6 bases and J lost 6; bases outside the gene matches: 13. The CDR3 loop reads CASRATGVEGSEAFF. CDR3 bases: TGTGCCAGCAGAGCCACAGGGGTGGAGGGGTCTGAAGCTTTCTTT.

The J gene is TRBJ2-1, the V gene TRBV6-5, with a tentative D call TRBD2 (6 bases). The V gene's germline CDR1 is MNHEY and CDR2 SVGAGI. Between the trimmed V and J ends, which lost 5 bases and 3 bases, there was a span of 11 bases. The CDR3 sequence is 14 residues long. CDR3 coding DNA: TGTGCCAGCAGTCCCGCTAGCGACTACAATGAGCAGTTCTTC. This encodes CASSPASDYNEQFF.

The CDR3, as DNA: TGTGCCAGCAGCCAAGAAATCGGGAGTGGGTCACCCCTCCACTTT. Translated: CASSQEIGSGSPLHF. The chain links TRBV14 to TRBJ1-6; D is uncertain. The CDR3 is 15 residues long. Germline values: CDR1 SGHDN, CDR2 FVKESK. The V end lost 0 bases, the J end lost 10 bases, and 13 bases lay between the germline ends.

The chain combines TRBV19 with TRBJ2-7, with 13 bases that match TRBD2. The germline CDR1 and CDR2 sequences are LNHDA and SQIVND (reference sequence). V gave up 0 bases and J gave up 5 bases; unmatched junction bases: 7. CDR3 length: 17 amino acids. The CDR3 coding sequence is TGTGCCAGTAGTATAGATAAGGGGACTAGCGGGGTCGACGAGCAGTACTTC. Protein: CASSIDKGTSGVDEQYF.

The CDR3 DNA follows: TGTGCCAGCAGTGAATTGGCGGGGGGGGACTACAATGAGCAGTTCTTC. Translation: CASSELAGGDYNEQFF. This chain joins TRBV6-1 and TRBJ2-1; 9 positions agree with TRBD2. J gave up 3 bases and V 2 bases, and 5 bases lay outside the gene matches. CDR3 length equals 16 residues. The germline gives CDR1 MNHNS, CDR2 SASEGT.

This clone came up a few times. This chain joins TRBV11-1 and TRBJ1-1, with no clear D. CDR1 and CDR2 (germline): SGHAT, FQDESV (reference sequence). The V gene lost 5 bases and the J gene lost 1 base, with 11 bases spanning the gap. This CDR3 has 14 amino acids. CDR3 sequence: CASSDIPENTEAFF. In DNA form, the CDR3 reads TGTGCCAGCAGCGACATACCGGAGAACACTGAAGCTTTCTTT.

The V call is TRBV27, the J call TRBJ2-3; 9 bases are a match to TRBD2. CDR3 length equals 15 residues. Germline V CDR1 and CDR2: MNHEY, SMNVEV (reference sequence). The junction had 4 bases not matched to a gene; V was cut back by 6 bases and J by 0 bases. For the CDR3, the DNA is TGTGCCAGCAGACCTACTAGCGGGAGCACAGATACGCAGTATTTT. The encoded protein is CASRPTSGSTDTQYF.

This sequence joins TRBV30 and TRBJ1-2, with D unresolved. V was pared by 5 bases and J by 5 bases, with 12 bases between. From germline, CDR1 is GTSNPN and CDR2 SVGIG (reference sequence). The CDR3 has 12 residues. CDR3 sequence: CAWWADEYGYTF. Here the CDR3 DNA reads TGTGCCTGGTGGGCAGATGAGTATGGCTACACCTTC.

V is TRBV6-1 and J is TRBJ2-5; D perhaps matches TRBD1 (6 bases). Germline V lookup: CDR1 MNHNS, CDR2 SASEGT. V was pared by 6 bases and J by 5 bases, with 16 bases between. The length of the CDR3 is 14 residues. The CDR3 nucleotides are TGTGCCAGCAGATTAACAGGGATTTTCGAGACCCAGTACTTC. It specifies CASRLTGIFETQYF.

CDR3 sequence: CASRSQGDQHNEQFF. In DNA form, the CDR3 reads TGTGCCAGCAGGTCACAGGGGGATCAGCACAATGAGCAGTTCTTC. This rearrangement joins TRBV11-2 to TRBJ2-1; TRBD1 agrees at 8 bases. The trim removed 6 bases at V and 5 bases at J, leaving 9 bases unmatched. CDR3 size: 15 residues. Germline loops: CDR1 SGHAT, CDR2 FQNNGV. Using reference TRBV11-2 and TRBJ2-1 for the parts outside the CDR3, the full variable domain is EAGVAQSPRYKIIEKRQSVAFWCNPISGHATLYWYQQILGQGPKLLIQFQNNGVVDDSQLPKDRFSAERLKGVDSTLKIQPAKLEDSAVYLCASRSQGDQHNEQFFGPGTRLTVL.

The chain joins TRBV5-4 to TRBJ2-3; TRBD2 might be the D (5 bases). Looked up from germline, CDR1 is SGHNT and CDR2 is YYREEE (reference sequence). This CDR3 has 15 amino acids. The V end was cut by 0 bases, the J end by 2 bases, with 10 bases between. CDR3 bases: TGTGCCAGCAGCTTGGCCCGCGGACTCACAGATACGCAGTATTTT. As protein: CASSLARGLTDTQYF.

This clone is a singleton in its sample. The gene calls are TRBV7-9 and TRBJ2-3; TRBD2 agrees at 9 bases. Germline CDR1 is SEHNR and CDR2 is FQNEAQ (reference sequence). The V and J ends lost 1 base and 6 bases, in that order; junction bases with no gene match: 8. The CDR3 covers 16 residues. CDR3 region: CASSLVSSGEGDTQYF. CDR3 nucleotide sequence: TGTGCCAGCAGCTTAGTCTCTAGCGGGGAGGGGGATACGCAGTATTTT. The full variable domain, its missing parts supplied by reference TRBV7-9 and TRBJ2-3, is DTGVSQNPRHKITKRGQNVTFRCDPISEHNRLYWYRQTLGQGPEFLTYFQNEAQLEKSRLLSDRFSAERPKGSFSTLEIQRTEQGDSAMYLCASSLVSSGEGDTQYFGPGTRLTVL.

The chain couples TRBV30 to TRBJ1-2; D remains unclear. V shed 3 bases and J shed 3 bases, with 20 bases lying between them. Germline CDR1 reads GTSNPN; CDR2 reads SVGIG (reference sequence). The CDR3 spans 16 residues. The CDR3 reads CAWRTPASPTDYGYTF. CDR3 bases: TGTGCCTGGAGGACCCCGGCCTCCCCAACAGACTATGGCTACACCTTC.

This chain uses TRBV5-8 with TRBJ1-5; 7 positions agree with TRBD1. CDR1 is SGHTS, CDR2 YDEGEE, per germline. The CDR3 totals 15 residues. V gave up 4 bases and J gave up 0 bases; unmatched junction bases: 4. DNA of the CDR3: TGTGCCAGCAGCGGAGGACAGGCTAGCAATCAGCCCCAGCATTTT. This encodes CASSGGQASNQPQHF.

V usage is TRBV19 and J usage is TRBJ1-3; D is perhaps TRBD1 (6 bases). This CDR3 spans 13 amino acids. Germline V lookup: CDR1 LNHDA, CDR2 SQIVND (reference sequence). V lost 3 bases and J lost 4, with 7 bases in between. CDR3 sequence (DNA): TGTGCCAGTAGTATCGGACAGGGAAACACCATATATTTT. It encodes CASSIGQGNTIYF.

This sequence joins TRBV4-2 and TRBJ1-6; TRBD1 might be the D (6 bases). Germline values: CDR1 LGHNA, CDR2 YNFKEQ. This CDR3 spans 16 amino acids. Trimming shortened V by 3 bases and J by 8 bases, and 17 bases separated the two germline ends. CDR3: CASSQGLGGVYSPLHF. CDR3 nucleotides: TGTGCCAGCAGCCAGGGCTTAGGGGGGGTTTATTCACCCCTCCACTTT.

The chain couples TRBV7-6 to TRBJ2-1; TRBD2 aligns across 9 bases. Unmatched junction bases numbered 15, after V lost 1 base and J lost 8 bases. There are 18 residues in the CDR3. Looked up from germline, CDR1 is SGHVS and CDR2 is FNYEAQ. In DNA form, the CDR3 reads TGTGCCAGCAGCTTAGGAGCTAGCGGGACCGCTTCAGGCGATGAGCAGTTCTTC. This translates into CASSLGASGTASGDEQFF.